The clone carrying this T cell receptor beta chain was detected ten times or more. Its antigen is unidentified. This sample was taken from a study of early T cells in non-severe SARS-CoV-2 infection. Looking at the study overall: Investigators sequenced bulk RNA drawn from unsorted whole blood, and chains remained unpaired. Study-wide results and limits: In VDJdb matching, anti-spike CD8 responses were favored while private and CD4 specificities went missing.

Individual cDNA molecules received unique molecular identifiers during library preparation. MiXCR, applied by TCRdb to the 5' RACE reads, yields one record per CDR3 protein. This table has 45,000 to 55,000 distinct CDR3 sequences, about 7.8% appearing once. The CDR3 has 13 residues. V was shortened by 4 bases and J by 1 base, with 10 bases between the two germline ends. Per the germline V gene, CDR1 is DFQATT and CDR2 is SNEGSKA (reference sequence). The clonotype originates from an adult who was a healthcare worker with PCR-confirmed SARS-CoV-2 infection or an uninfected control (not recorded which). Sequencing was carried out using whole blood. The rearrangement uses TRBV20-1 and TRBJ1-2; D may be TRBD1 (6 bases). CDR3 in DNA: TGCAGTGCTATATACAGGGTTAACTATGGCTACACCTTC. Translated: CSAIYRVNYGYTF.